Following are 21 T cell receptor beta chains from one sample sequenced in a study of cytomegalovirus exposure and HLA in healthy donors. Primers for the PCR totalled 60 Vbeta and 13 Jbeta. Assay used: immunoSEQ multiplex PCR; TCRdb lists only in-frame clones, some missing. The sample carries about 99,000 clones, roughly 77% recorded once. The sequencing input was PBMCs. All receptors come from a woman aged 18-35 years in good health and CMV-seropositive.

In this sample, this clone turned up once. The genes are TRBV27 and TRBJ1-2, with a weak D call TRBD1 (5 bases). There are 14 residues in the CDR3. CDR1 and CDR2 (germline): MNHEY, SMNVEV (reference sequence). V was shortened by 6 bases and J by 2 bases, with 13 bases between the two germline ends. The CDR3: CASSATASNYGYTF. The CDR3 DNA reads TGTGCCAGCAGCGCGACAGCAAGCAACTATGGCTACACCTTC.

J is TRBJ2-3 and V is TRBV7-8, with a possible D match to TRBD1 (5 bases). The CDR3 is made up of 16 amino acids. V gave up 5 bases and J gave up 8 bases, with 23 bases separating them. Germline V CDR1 and CDR2: SGHVS, FQNEAQ. The CDR3 here is CASSRYQGVRPGTQYF. Written as DNA, the CDR3 is TGTGCCAGCAGCCGCTACCAAGGGGTTCGGCCTGGTACGCAGTATTTT.

This clone was seen more than once but under ten times. V gene TRBV19 combines with J gene TRBJ1-5, with D unclear. Per the germline V gene, CDR1 is LNHDA and CDR2 is SQIVND (reference sequence). V shed 7 bases and J shed 4 bases, with 11 bases lying between them. This CDR3 region has 13 residues. Written as DNA, the CDR3 is TGTGCCAGTAATAGGGAGTTGAATCAGCCCCAGCATTTT. This codes for CASNRELNQPQHF.

This clone was detected only once. The chain couples TRBV30 to TRBJ1-1; D may be TRBD1 (6 bases). The V gene's germline CDR1 is GTSNPN and CDR2 SVGIG (reference sequence). The CDR3 has 13 amino acids. Trimming took 3 bases from V and 5 from J, leaving 13 bases between them. The CDR3 DNA follows: TGTGCCTGGAGCGATACAGGGTTGACTGAAGCTTTCTTT. This sequence encodes CAWSDTGLTEAFF. Full variable domain (outside the CDR3, taken from reference TRBV30 and TRBJ1-1): SQTIHQWPATLVQPVGSPLSLECTVEGTSNPNLYWYRQAAGRGLQLLFYSVGIGQISSEVPQNLSASRPQDRQFILSSKKLLLSDSGFYLCAWSDTGLTEAFFGQGTRLTVV.

This chain joins TRBV7-9 and TRBJ1-1, with D possibly matching TRBD1 (5 bases). V gave up 5 bases and J gave up 3 bases, with 16 bases separating them. The germline V gene has CDR1 SEHNR and CDR2 FQNEAQ (reference sequence). There are 15 residues in the CDR3. CDR3 in amino acids: CASSITPGQDTEAFF. For the CDR3, the DNA is TGTGCCAGCAGCATCACTCCAGGGCAGGACACTGAAGCTTTCTTT.

This sequence joins TRBV2 and TRBJ1-3; weak D call: TRBD1 (6 bases). Germline V lookup: CDR1 SNHLY, CDR2 FYNNEI. The ends were cut back, 7 bases at V and 0 bases at J, with 13 bases in the middle. CDR3 length equals 15 residues. This chain's CDR3 is CASKAGALSGNTIYF. The CDR3 DNA reads TGTGCCAGCAAGGCAGGGGCCCTCTCTGGAAACACCATATATTTT.

This clone appeared a few times. The chain joins TRBV5-1 to TRBJ2-7, with D possibly matching TRBD1 (5 bases). Trimming took off 5 bases at V and 1 base at J, with 10 bases between the two ends. Germline V lookup: CDR1 SGHRS, CDR2 YFSETQ. The CDR3 has 13 residues. CDR3 residues: CASSVGVSYEQYF. As DNA, the CDR3 is TGCGCCAGCAGTGTAGGGGTGTCCTACGAGCAGTACTTC. Full variable domain (outside the CDR3, taken from reference TRBV5-1 and TRBJ2-7): KAGVTQTPRYLIKTRGQQVTLSCSPISGHRSVSWYQQTPGQGLQFLFEYFSETQRNKGNFPGRFSGRQFSNSRSEMNVSTLELGDSALYLCASSVGVSYEQYFGPGTRLTVT.

V gene TRBV27 combines with J gene TRBJ2-2; possible D gene TRBD2, 6 bases. Germline assignment: CDR1 MNHEY and CDR2 SMNVEV (reference sequence). V dropped 2 bases and J dropped 1 base, with 11 bases sitting between them. The CDR3 runs 16 residues. Here the CDR3 DNA reads TGTGCCAGCAGTTTAAGGGGAGGACTGAACACCGGGGAGCTGTTTTTT. It translates to CASSLRGGLNTGELFF.

The V and J genes are TRBV10-3 and TRBJ1-2; possibly TRBD1 for D (6 bases). The germline CDR1 and CDR2 sequences are ENHRY and SYGVKD. The CDR3 length is 13 residues. The V end lost 6 bases, the J end lost 4 bases, and 12 bases lay between the germline ends. The CDR3 spells CAIRIQGTYGYTF. CDR3 DNA: TGTGCCATCAGGATACAGGGTACCTATGGCTACACCTTC.

The chain carries TRBV27 and TRBJ1-5; D might be TRBD1 (5 bases). Germline V gene lookup returns CDR1 MNHEY and CDR2 SMNVEV (reference sequence). The CDR3 has 15 amino acids. CDR3 loop: CGQRGGFLSNQPQHF. CDR3 sequence (DNA): TGTGGACAGCGAGGAGGGTTTTTGAGCAATCAGCCCCAGCATTTT.

The J gene is TRBJ2-5, the V gene TRBV19; D might be TRBD2 (5 bases). CDR1 LNHDA and CDR2 SQIVND come from the germline V gene (reference sequence). The CDR3 is 14 residues long. Trimming cost V 6 bases and J 1 base, with 12 bases left between them. The CDR3 DNA is TGTGCCAGTAGCCTCAACCGGGGCCAAGAGACCCAGTACTTC. It is translated as CASSLNRGQETQYF.

V gene TRBV7-8 combines with J gene TRBJ1-6; possibly TRBD1 for D (6 bases). Germline V gives CDR1 SGHVS, CDR2 FQNEAQ. Trimming took 6 bases from V and 8 from J, leaving 20 bases between them. The CDR3 is 16 residues long. In DNA, the CDR3 is TGTGCCAGCAGTGCCGTGGCGGGGGCTTTTGATTCACCCCTCCACTTT. Its translation: CASSAVAGAFDSPLHF. The whole variable domain, filled in from reference TRBV7-8 and TRBJ1-6, reads GAGVSQSPRYKVAKRGQDVALRCDPISGHVSLFWYQQALGQGPEFLTYFQNEAQLDKSGLPSDRFFAERPEGSVSTLKIQRTQQEDSAVYLCASSAVAGAFDSPLHFGNGTRLTVT.

V gene TRBV19 combines with J gene TRBJ2-7; 11 bases are a match to TRBD1. Germline values: CDR1 LNHDA, CDR2 SQIVND (reference sequence). The CDR3 totals 14 residues. Germline trimming cut 5 bases from V and 5 bases from J; bases unmatched to any gene: 5. CDR3 residues: CASSPGQGAHEQYF. CDR3 in DNA: TGTGCCAGTAGTCCCGGACAGGGGGCCCACGAGCAGTACTTC. Full variable domain (missing parts from reference TRBV19 and TRBJ2-7): DGGITQSPKYLFRKEGQNVTLSCEQNLNHDAMYWYRQDPGQGLRLIYYSQIVNDFQKGDIAEGYSVSREKKESFPLTVTSAQKNPTAFYLCASSPGQGAHEQYFGPGTRLTVT.

V and J are TRBV4-1 and TRBJ2-1; D perhaps matches TRBD2 (5 bases). Germline V gene data show CDR1 as MGHRA and CDR2 as YSYEKL. With 8 bases removed from V and 0 bases from J, the gap between germline ends came to 11 bases. CDR3 length: 14 amino acids. The CDR3 sequence: CASARGSSYNEQFF. The DNA for the CDR3 is TGCGCCAGCGCTCGGGGTTCCTCCTACAATGAGCAGTTCTTC.

The chain has TRBV5-6 and TRBJ1-6; unclear D gene. Germline CDR1 reads SGHDT; CDR2 reads YYEEEE. CDR3 length: 15 amino acids. V was clipped by 6 bases and J by 2 bases, with 12 bases between them. The CDR3 spells CASKRVEAYNSPLHF. CDR3 DNA: TGTGCCAGCAAGCGCGTTGAGGCCTATAATTCACCCCTCCACTTT.

The chain recombines TRBV4-2 with TRBJ2-5, with D possibly matching TRBD2 (5 bases). The CDR3 sequence is 14 residues long. Germline CDR1 is LGHNA and CDR2 is YNFKEQ. Trimming took off 5 bases at V and 5 bases at J, with 15 bases between the two ends. The CDR3 nucleotides read TGTGCCAGCAGCGTGACCGAACCGGGGGAGACCCAGTACTTC. As protein: CASSVTEPGETQYF.

This clone was seen a few times. The chain recombines TRBV27 with TRBJ1-1; D remains unclear. Germline assignment: CDR1 MNHEY and CDR2 SMNVEV (reference sequence). The CDR3 extends over 15 amino acids. V lost 1 base, J lost 1 base, and 10 bases lay in between. CDR3 in amino acids: CASSLWGGQNTEAFF. The CDR3 DNA follows: TGTGCCAGCAGTTTATGGGGAGGCCAGAACACTGAAGCTTTCTTT.

On this clone: Other DNA sequences in the same sample also yield this CDR3. The chain joins TRBV7-2 to TRBJ1-1; D is uncertain. V lost 2 bases and J lost 1, with 5 bases in between. The CDR3 sequence is 13 residues long. Germline CDR1 and CDR2: SGHTA and FQGNSA. In DNA, the CDR3 is TGTGCCAGCAGCTTATCTAGGAACACTGAAGCTTTCTTT. Its translation is CASSLSRNTEAFF.

This chain links TRBV11-3 with TRBJ2-2; D might be TRBD2 (5 bases). The CDR3 contains 15 residues. Germline V lookup: CDR1 SGHNT, CDR2 YENEEA. V was trimmed by 2 bases and J by 5 bases, leaving 12 bases between them. The CDR3 reads CASSLSGMGTGELFF. CDR3 DNA sequence: TGTGCCAGCAGCTTATCGGGAATGGGAACCGGGGAGCTGTTTTTT.

The V gene is TRBV2, the J gene TRBJ2-7, with 8 bases matching TRBD1. Germline assignment: CDR1 SNHLY and CDR2 FYNNEI. Trimming removed 4 bases from V and 0 bases from J; junction bases left unmatched: 5. This CDR3 region has 15 residues. CDR3 residues: CASSGDRQSSYEQYF. The CDR3 DNA sequence: TGTGCCAGCAGTGGGGACAGGCAAAGCTCCTACGAGCAGTACTTC. Variable domain in full (rest from reference TRBV2 and TRBJ2-7): EPEVTQTPSHQVTQMGQEVILRCVPISNHLYFYWYRQILGQKVEFLVSFYNNEISEKSEIFDDQFSVERPDGSNFTLKIRSTKLEDSAMYFCASSGDRQSSYEQYFGPGTRLTVT.

This clone came up a few times. CDR3 bases: TGTGCCAGCAGTTTATCTACGGGGGAGCAGTACTTC. The encoded protein is CASSLSTGEQYF. The rearrangement uses TRBV27 and TRBJ2-7; D may be TRBD2 (5 bases). Between the trimmed V and J ends, which lost 0 bases and 7 bases, there was a span of 7 bases. The CDR3 spans 12 residues. Germline values: CDR1 MNHEY, CDR2 SMNVEV (reference sequence).